The clone carrying this T cell receptor (beta chain) was detected a few times. Clones were sequenced by immunoSEQ multiplex PCR, and TCRdb holds only the in-frame ones, with some missing. The sample shows around 400,000 clones, 83% of them seen only once. The CDR3 is made up of 13 amino acids. Trimming removed 5 bases at V and 6 bases at J, with 10 bases between. The sample originates from a study of Ad26.COV2.S vaccination and SARS-CoV-2 variants. Treatment given: 19 received Ad26.COV2.S at low or high dose, single or two shots; 5 received placebo; per-sample allocation not given. Collection of the samples took place on day 63 after the first injection of vaccine or placebo.

J is TRBJ2-2 and V is TRBV12-3 or TRBV12-4; no firm D call. This TCR was sampled from a person between 18 and 60 years old who received the Ad26.COV2.S COVID-19 vaccine or a placebo. Sequenced material: peripheral blood, taken in a trial of Ad26.COV2.S vaccine versus placebo. This CDR3 is CASSGWTAGELFF. In nucleotides, the CDR3 is TGTGCCAGCAGTGGGTGGACGGCCGGGGAGCTGTTTTTT.